The source of this TCR beta chain is a study of blood T cells in healthy people across ages. The sample holds a few counts of this clonotype. Its specificity is not known. The CDR3 totals 13 residues. Germline V gene lookup returns CDR1 MNHEY and CDR2 SVGEGT. V lost 7 bases and J lost 5; bases outside the gene matches: 5. Study-wide results and caveats: Estimated diversity, derived from one million T cells, was regarded as an underestimate. Older age coincided with a roughly linear decline in TCR beta diversity per million T cells.

It was with a sample-barcoded 5' primer and a J-beta primer mix that a second PCR of roughly 7 to 12 cycles was run. A single record per CDR3 protein comes from TCRdb applying MiXCR to the 5' RACE reads. This table holds 800,000 to 1,000,000 distinct CDR3 sequences, about 44% found once. Sequencing was performed on blood. The receptor's source is a man under 40 in good health. This sequence joins TRBV6-2 or TRBV6-3 and TRBJ2-5, with 9 nucleotides matching TRBD1. CDR3 nucleotide sequence: TGTGCCAGCACCTGGACAGGGGAGGAGACCCAGTACTTC. This codes for CASTWTGEETQYF.